The sequence of this TCR beta chain was determined in a study of blood T cell repertoires in COVID-19. Study-level information: Sample material is recorded as cDNA or gDNA derived from T cells, B-cell-depleted T cells, or PBMCs.

Sequencing used immunoSEQ multiplex PCR; TCRdb keeps in-frame clones, though not all of them. This sample has over 200,000 clones, with about 80% found just once. The CDR3 runs 13 residues. CDR1 LNHDA and CDR2 SQIVND come from the germline V gene (reference sequence). Assignments of participants to cohorts depended upon their own reported clinical history. Recovered Cohort 3 donors showed two negative PCRs, clearance, or symptom resolution. V gene TRBV19 combines with J gene TRBJ1-1, with 8 bases lining up with TRBD1. This TCR was sampled from a man in his sixties who had recovered from COVID-19. Sequencing was done on a sample of PBMCs or T cells enriched from blood (not recorded which). The CDR3 region has the DNA TGTGCTACCACCCGAGACAGGGGACTTGAAGCTTTCTTT. Protein: CATTRDRGLEAFF.